These T cell receptor beta chains were read from a single sample in a study of graft-versus-host responses after intestinal transplantation. These receptors' antigens are unknown. Assay used: immunoSEQ multiplex PCR; TCRdb lists only in-frame clones, some missing. The sample has 99,000 or so clones; less than 90% are singletons. The sample here was unstimulated CD4+ T cells sorted from spleen or lymph node cells, taken before intestinal transplant. All receptors derive from a human donor who received an intestinal transplant. Both conserved end residues are part of each CDR3. The order of the fields is V gene, D gene, J gene, clone size, CDR3 DNA, CDR3 protein. The D gene is left open where the match is weak. The size entry is marked missing in some rows and otherwise reads once, few, many or a size class.

V: TRBV9
D: TRBD2
J: TRBJ2-3
size: NA
DNA: TGTGCCAGCAGCCCAGTAAGCGGGGGGGCAGATACGCAGTATTTT
CDR3: CASSPVSGGADTQYF

V: TRBV6-1
D: NA
J: TRBJ1-1
size: NA
DNA: TGTGCCAGCATATCCCCCACTGAAGCTTTCTTT
CDR3: CASISPTEAFF

V: TRBV10-2
D: NA
J: TRBJ2-7
size: NA
DNA: TGCGCCAGCAGTTGGTCCGGGAGCTCCTACGAGCAGTACTTC
CDR3: CASSWSGSSYEQYF

V: TRBV6-5
D: NA
J: TRBJ1-5
size: NA
DNA: TGTGCCAGCAGCGAAAGCCCAGGGCTAAATCAGCCCCAGCATTTT
CDR3: CASSESPGLNQPQHF

V: TRBV5-1
D: TRBD2
J: TRBJ2-2
size: few
DNA: TGCGCCAGCAGCACCGGGACTAGCGGGACCGGGGAGCTGTTTTTT
CDR3: CASSTGTSGTGELFF

V: TRBV28
D: NA
J: TRBJ2-7
size: NA
DNA: TGTGCCAGCAGTTTATTAATCTACGAGCAGTACTTC
CDR3: CASSLLIYEQYF

V: TRBV5-1
D: NA
J: TRBJ2-3
size: NA
DNA: TGCGCCAGCAGCTTAACGGGGGATTTCACAGATACGCAGTATTTT
CDR3: CASSLTGDFTDTQYF

V: TRBV29-1
D: NA
J: TRBJ1-1
size: NA
DNA: TGCAGCGTTGATCAGGGGTCGAACACTGAAGCTTTCTTT
CDR3: CSVDQGSNTEAFF

V: TRBV30
D: NA
J: TRBJ1-2
size: NA
DNA: TGTGCCTGGAGTACCGGGGACTATGGCTACACCTTC
CDR3: CAWSTGDYGYTF

V: TRBV6-6
D: NA
J: TRBJ1-1
size: NA
DNA: TGTGCCAGCTGTCGTAAGCGCGGAGGGGCGAACACTGAAGCTTTCTTT
CDR3: CASCRKRGGANTEAFF

V: TRBV5-1
D: NA
J: TRBJ2-5
size: NA
DNA: TGCGCCAGCAGGTTGGGGGGTCAAGAGACCCAGTACTTC
CDR3: CASRLGGQETQYF

V: TRBV7-3
D: NA
J: TRBJ1-1
size: NA
DNA: TGTGCCAGCAGCTTAATCGGGGGGAACACTGAAGCTTTCTTT
CDR3: CASSLIGGNTEAFF

V: TRBV27
D: NA
J: TRBJ1-5
size: NA
DNA: TGTGCCAGCAGTTTATCCCGGACTGATCAGCCCCAGCATTTT
CDR3: CASSLSRTDQPQHF

V: TRBV7-9
D: NA
J: TRBJ2-3
size: NA
DNA: TGTGCCAGCAGCTTAGCGGGGAAGGCAGATACGCAGTATTTT
CDR3: CASSLAGKADTQYF

V: TRBV7-2
D: TRBD1
J: TRBJ1-3
size: NA
DNA: TGTGCCAGCAGCTTAGGGACAGGGGGCGGAAACACCATATATTTT
CDR3: CASSLGTGGGNTIYF

V: TRBV4-2
D: NA
J: TRBJ2-3
size: NA
DNA: TGTGCCAGCAGCCAAGCGGCCAGCAAAGATACGCAGTATTTT
CDR3: CASSQAASKDTQYF

V: TRBV19
D: TRBD1
J: TRBJ2-7
size: NA
DNA: TGTGCCAGTAGTACAAAAATCACAGGGGGCGCGTACGAGCAGTACTTC
CDR3: CASSTKITGGAYEQYF

V: TRBV10-2
D: TRBD1
J: TRBJ2-4
size: NA
DNA: TGCGCCAGCAGTGAGTCGAACAGGGGAAACATTCAGTACTTC
CDR3: CASSESNRGNIQYF

V: TRBV6-1
D: NA
J: TRBJ1-5
size: NA
DNA: TGTGCCAGCAGTGCGGACAGCCGGGTTTATAGCAATCAGCCCCAGCATTTT
CDR3: CASSADSRVYSNQPQHF

V: TRBV29-1
D: NA
J: TRBJ1-2
size: NA
DNA: TGCAGCGTTGGAGACAGAAGCTATGGCTACACCTTC
CDR3: CSVGDRSYGYTF

V: TRBV6-1
D: NA
J: TRBJ2-7
size: NA
DNA: TGTGCCAGCAGAGACGGGAGTTACTACGAGCAGTACTTC
CDR3: CASRDGSYYEQYF

V: TRBV11-2
D: TRBD1
J: TRBJ1-1
size: NA
DNA: TGTGCCAGCAGCCGTAGGGGACAGGGGGAGGTTAACACTGAAGCTTTCTTT
CDR3: CASSRRGQGEVNTEAFF

V: TRBV11-2
D: TRBD2
J: TRBJ2-5
size: NA
DNA: TGTGCCAGCAGCTCGAGCGGGAGTCTAGAGACCCAGTACTTC
CDR3: CASSSSGSLETQYF

V: TRBV6-1
D: NA
J: TRBJ2-3
size: NA
DNA: TGTGCCAGCAGTGTCCCCCGAACTCCGGGGGTGGATACGCAGTATTTT
CDR3: CASSVPRTPGVDTQYF

V: TRBV7-3
D: NA
J: TRBJ1-2
size: NA
DNA: TGTGCCAGCAGCTTAAATGGGTATGGCTACACCTTC
CDR3: CASSLNGYGYTF

V: TRBV2
D: NA
J: TRBJ2-2
size: NA
DNA: TGTGCCAGCAGTGCCGGACAGACGAACACCGGGGAGCTGTTTTTT
CDR3: CASSAGQTNTGELFF

V: TRBV7-9
D: TRBD1
J: TRBJ2-3
size: few
DNA: TGTGCCAGCAGCTTAGGGGACAGGGAATTAGATACGCAGTATTTT
CDR3: CASSLGDRELDTQYF

V: TRBV11-2
D: NA
J: TRBJ1-3
size: NA
DNA: TGTGCCAGCAGCTTGTCCTCTGGAAACACCATATATTTT
CDR3: CASSLSSGNTIYF

V: TRBV5-1
D: NA
J: TRBJ2-7
size: NA
DNA: TGCGCCAGCAGGACAAATAGAGACGAGCAGTACTTC
CDR3: CASRTNRDEQYF

V: TRBV19
D: NA
J: TRBJ1-2
size: NA
DNA: TGTGCCAGTAGTATAGTTCACACTAACTATGGCTACACCTTC
CDR3: CASSIVHTNYGYTF

V: TRBV5-1
D: TRBD2
J: TRBJ2-1
size: NA
DNA: TGCGCCAGCAGCTTTGAAGGCGGGAGATGGGACAATGAGCAGTTCTTC
CDR3: CASSFEGGRWDNEQFF

V: TRBV11-2
D: NA
J: TRBJ2-3
size: NA
DNA: TGTGCCAGCAGCTCGTCGCTCTTATCGGCAGTCACAGATACGCAGTATTTT
CDR3: CASSSSLLSAVTDTQYF

V: TRBV2
D: NA
J: TRBJ1-5
size: NA
DNA: TGTGCCAGCAGTGCCCGCCGGGCGAATCAGCCCCAGCATTTT
CDR3: CASSARRANQPQHF

V: TRBV11-3
D: NA
J: TRBJ2-1
size: NA
DNA: TGTGCCAGCAGCTTAGAGGGGACGGGGAATGAGCAGTTCTTC
CDR3: CASSLEGTGNEQFF

V: TRBV6-1
D: NA
J: TRBJ1-4
size: few
DNA: TGTGCCAGCGCCCCAGGGCACTCAAATGAAAAACTGTTTTTT
CDR3: CASAPGHSNEKLFF

V: TRBV5-1
D: NA
J: TRBJ2-5
size: NA
DNA: TGCGCCAGCGAGAATCCCCTCCAAGAGACCCAGTACTTC
CDR3: CASENPLQETQYF

V: TRBV5-1
D: NA
J: TRBJ2-7
size: NA
DNA: TGCGCCAGCGCCAGGGACGGTTACGAGCAGTACTTC
CDR3: CASARDGYEQYF

V: TRBV7-3
D: TRBD2
J: TRBJ2-1
size: NA
DNA: TGTGCCAGCAGCCCAGGGCGGGCTAGCGGGGGGAGCTACAATGAGCAGTTCTTC
CDR3: CASSPGRASGGSYNEQFF